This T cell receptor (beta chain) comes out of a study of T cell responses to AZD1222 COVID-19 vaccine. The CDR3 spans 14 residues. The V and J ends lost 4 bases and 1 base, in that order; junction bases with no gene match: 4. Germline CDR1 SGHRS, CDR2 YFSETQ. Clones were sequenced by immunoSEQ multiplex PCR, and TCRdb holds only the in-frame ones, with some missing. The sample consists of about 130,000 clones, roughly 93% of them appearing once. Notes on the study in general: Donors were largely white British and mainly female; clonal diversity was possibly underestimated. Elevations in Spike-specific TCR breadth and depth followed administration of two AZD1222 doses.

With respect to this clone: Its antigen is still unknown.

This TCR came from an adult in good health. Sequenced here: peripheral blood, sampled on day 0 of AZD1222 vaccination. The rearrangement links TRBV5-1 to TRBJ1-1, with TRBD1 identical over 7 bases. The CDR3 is CASSTQGENTEAFF. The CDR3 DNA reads TGCGCCAGCAGCACCCAGGGGGAGAACACTGAAGCTTTCTTT.